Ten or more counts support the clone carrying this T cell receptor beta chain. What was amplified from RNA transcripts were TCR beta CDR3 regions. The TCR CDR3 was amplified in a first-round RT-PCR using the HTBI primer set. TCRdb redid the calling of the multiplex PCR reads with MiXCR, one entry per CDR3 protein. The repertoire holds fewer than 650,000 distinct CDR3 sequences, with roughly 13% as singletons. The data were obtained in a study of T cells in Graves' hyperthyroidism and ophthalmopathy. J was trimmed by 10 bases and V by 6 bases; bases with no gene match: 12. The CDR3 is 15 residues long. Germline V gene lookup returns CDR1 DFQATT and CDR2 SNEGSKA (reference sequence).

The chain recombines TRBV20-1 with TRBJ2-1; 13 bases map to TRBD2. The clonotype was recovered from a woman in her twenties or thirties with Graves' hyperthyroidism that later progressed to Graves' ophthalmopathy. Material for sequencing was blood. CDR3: CSAQEGLAGEGEQFF. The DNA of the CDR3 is TGCAGTGCCCAGGAAGGACTAGCGGGAGAGGGGGAGCAGTTCTTC.